What follows describes a single T cell receptor (beta chain). Methods used by the authors: Estimated nucleated cell counts came from reference gene primer amplification. Sequenced by immunoSEQ multiplex PCR; TCRdb stores in-frame clones only, minus some. The D gene and trimming were derived from the DNA, and the V and J assignments and clone size from that table. Of 310,000 or so clones in the sample, 70% to 90% were seen once. The sample is drawn from a study of blood T cell repertoires in COVID-19. Across the whole study: Whether acute or convalescent, the COVID-19 samples came from the United States, Italy and Spain.

The trim removed 4 bases at V and 3 bases at J, leaving 8 bases unmatched. CDR1 is SGHRS, CDR2 YFSETQ, per germline. CDR3 length: 16 amino acids. V usage is TRBV5-1 and J usage is TRBJ1-1, with 11 bases identical to TRBD1. This sequence was found in a man between 70 and 80 years old with acute or convalescent COVID-19. The sample taken for sequencing was peripheral blood. CDR3 nucleotides: TGCGCCAGCAGCCCGCACGGGACAGGGGGATACACTGAAGCTTTCTTT. Its protein product is CASSPHGTGGYTEAFF.